Shown below are 28 T cell receptor delta chains from a single sample sequenced in a study of γδ T cells in repeated Plasmodium falciparum infection (dated by TCRdb to the early 2020s). The library relied on multiplex PCR. TCRdb records Illumina MiSeq as the sequencer. TCRdb called clones from the public reads with CATT, and repeated DNA sequences were later combined into one row. For this sample there are around 89,000 delta-chain clones; about 1.5% appear just once. Of the sample, under 9.5% falls within the top ten clones. For bulk TCR repertoire analysis, Vgamma9/Vdelta2+ and Vdelta2-negative gammadelta T cell populations were isolated by flow sorting from peripheral blood mononuclear cells. Sequencing was done on a sample of gamma-delta T cells from blood. The receptor source for this set is a pool of human donors (malaria-infected and uninfected, not separated).

About this clone: The protein held in TCRdb is that of a much larger clone and does not match this DNA's translation at residue 4, likely because of a read error; the protein shown is translated from the DNA. The genes are TRDV2 and TRDJ1; 7 nucleotides agree with TRDD3. The J gene was not available in TCRdb and was assigned here by matching the DNA to germline segments. Trimming took 5 bases from V and 0 from J; bases not matched to a gene: 11. Looked up from germline, CDR1 is GEAIGNYY and CDR2 is EKD. The CDR3 has 16 residues. The DNA of the CDR3 is TGTGCCTGTGGTCCCTTACTGGGGACGTACACCGATAAACTCATCTTT. It yields the protein CACGPLLGTYTDKLIF.

Of note for this clone: The protein held in TCRdb is that of a much larger clone and does not match this DNA's translation at residue 18, likely because of a read error; the protein shown is translated from the DNA. The chain combines TRDV1 with TRDJ1; D may match TRDD2 or TRDD3 (5 bases each). The J gene, left out of TCRdb, was set here by checking the DNA against germline. V was pared by 0 bases and J by 0 bases, with 38 bases between. CDR1 is TSWWSYY, CDR2 QGS, per germline. The length of the CDR3 is 25 residues. Here the CDR3 reads CALGELLTALPGVLEVTQYTDKLIF. DNA of the CDR3: TGTGCTCTTGGGGAACTGTTGACAGCCCTACCCGGTGTACTGGAGGTCACACAGTACACCGATAAACTCATCTTT.

This clone has more than one count but fewer than ten. The protein held in TCRdb is that of a much larger clone and does not match this DNA's translation at residue 7, likely because of a read error; the protein shown is translated from the DNA. The genes are TRDV1 and TRDJ1; D gene uncertain. TCRdb is silent on the J gene; assignment here came from matching the DNA to germline. V was cut by 0 bases and J by 0 bases, with 8 bases left in between. CDR3 length: 15 residues. CDR1 and CDR2 from the germline V gene are TSWWSYY and QGS. The CDR3 DNA sequence: TGTGCTCTTGGGGAACTTTCCCCACACACCGATAAACTCATCTTT. Translation gives CALGELSPHTDKLIF.

In its sample, this clone was seen many times. TCRdb records a much larger clone's protein for this DNA, with a difference at residue 5 that likely arises from a read error; the protein given is the translation of the DNA. J is TRDJ2 and V is TRDV3, with D tentatively TRDD2 (6 bases). The CDR3 is 17 amino acids. Trimming shortened V by 3 bases and J by 2 bases, and 22 bases separated the two germline ends. The V gene's germline CDR1 is TVYSNPD and CDR2 GDNSRS (reference sequence). The CDR3 region has the DNA TGTGCCTTCACCCCTTCCGCTGGTCCTACCTTGACAGCACAACTCTTCTTT. It codes for CAFTPSAGPTLTAQLFF.

A word on this clone: A clone one base away is much larger, so this may be a read error. This specimen includes other DNA sequences encoding the same CDR3. The chain combines TRDV1 with TRDJ1; 8 bases map to TRDD3. J gave up 2 bases and V 2 bases, and 16 bases lay outside the gene matches. The CDR3 totals 19 residues. CDR1 and CDR2 (germline): TSWWSYY, QGS. The CDR3 loop is CALGECSYTVLGGTDKLIF. The CDR3 DNA follows: TGTGCTCTTGGGGAATGCTCCTATACTGTACTGGGGGGAACCGATAAACTCATCTTT.

Details on this clone: Since a much larger clone is just one base distant, this may be a read error. The CDR3 sequence is CALGGLLPTRAERATDKLIF. The CDR3 DNA reads as TGTGCTCTTGGGGGACTCCTTCCTACGCGGGCCGAGCGAGCCACCGATAAACTCATCTTT. The rearrangement links TRDV1 to TRDJ1, with 9 bases that match TRDD2. The germline V gene has CDR1 TSWWSYY and CDR2 QGS. V was pared by 4 bases and J by 1 base, with 19 bases of the junction left unmatched. This CDR3 is 20 amino acids long.

Worth noting for this clone: It is likely a read error: a sequence one base away is far more abundant. Other DNA sequences in this specimen translate into the identical CDR3. No J gene call was made, and the V gene is TRDV1; TRDD3, the table's D call, was not compared with the DNA. Germline CDR1 and CDR2: TSWWSYY and QGS. The CDR3 contains 27 residues. CDR3 bases: TGTGCTCTTGGAAGGGCTCCTTTTAATTTCTGGGGGATACACGACAGTCACTCCTCCTGGGACACCCGACAGATGTTCTTC. Translated, it gives CALGRAPFNFWGIHDSHSSWDTRQMFF.

This clone was observed at least ten times. Within the sample, other DNA sequences also encode this same CDR3. The J gene is TRDJ1, the V gene TRDV1, with 7 bases fitting TRDD3. CDR1 and CDR2 (germline): TSWWSYY, QGS. Trimming cost V 4 bases and J 0 bases; bases outside gene matches: 32. The CDR3 runs 24 residues. The CDR3 here is CALGVVRSWLRVGIRFWYTDKLIF. In DNA, the CDR3 is TGTGCTCTTGGGGTCGTACGCTCTTGGCTCCGGGTGGGGATAAGATTCTGGTACACCGATAAACTCATCTTT.

Only a few counts were recorded for this clone. A far larger clone differs by one base, so this is likely a read error. This CDR3 is also generated by other DNA sequences in the sample. There is no J gene call, but TRDV1 is given as the V gene; TRDD3 is the table's D call, not checked against the DNA. The CDR3 consists of 20 residues. The germline gives CDR1 TSWWSYY, CDR2 QGS. The CDR3 coding sequence is TGTGCTCTTGGGGGACGGAGCTGGGGGGTACGCGTTGTTTGGGCCGATAAACTCATCTTC. It translates to CALGGRSWGVRVVWADKLIF.

This clone was seen repeatedly, ten times or more. The protein that TCRdb holds for this DNA derives from a much larger clone and differs from the translated DNA at residue 17, which likely indicates a read error; the protein shown here is translated from the DNA. No J gene was assigned, while the V gene was called as TRDV2; the table calls TRDD3, which could not be checked here. The germline V gene encodes CDR1 GEAIGNYY and CDR2 EKD. The length of the CDR3 is 18 residues. Written as DNA, the CDR3 is TGTGCCTGTGATCCCCTTACTGGGGGACGACCGTACACCGATAAACTCACCTTT. It codes for CACDPLTGGRPYTDKLTF.

In this sample, this clone is medium-sized. This specimen includes other DNA sequences encoding the same CDR3. This chain links TRDV2 with TRDJ1, with D unresolved. The CDR3 is made up of 15 amino acids. CDR1 GEAIGNYY and CDR2 EKD come from the germline V gene. V dropped 3 bases and J dropped 5 bases, with 18 bases sitting between them. CDR3: CACDSGGFTTDKLIF. DNA of the CDR3: TGTGCCTGTGACTCCGGAGGGTTCACGACTGATAAACTCATCTTT.

A word on this clone: TCRdb attributes to this sequence the protein of a much larger clone, which differs from the DNA translation at residue 5; a read error is likely, and the protein displayed is translated from the DNA. The chain is built from TRDV1 and TRDJ1, with 13 bases aligning to TRDD3. V lost 4 bases and J lost 3; bases outside the gene matches: 8. This CDR3 is built from 17 residues. The V gene's germline CDR1 is TSWWSYY and CDR2 QGS. Here the CDR3 DNA reads TGTGCTCTTGGGGGACTCCACTGGGGGATACGTCCCGATAAACTCATCTTT. Protein product: CALGGLHWGIRPDKLIF.

Note on this clone: A far larger clone is just one base off, so this is likely a read error. This sample includes further DNA sequences coding for the same CDR3. The chain has TRDV1 and TRDJ1; either TRDD2 or TRDD3 may supply D (5 bases each). No J gene was available from TCRdb, and it was assigned here by a germline match of the DNA. There are 19 residues in the CDR3. Germline CDR1 reads TSWWSYY; CDR2 reads QGS. The CDR3 sequence: CALGERVYSFTFYTDKLIF. CDR3 nucleotides: TGTGCTCTCGGGGAACGGGTGTATTCGTTCACCTTCTACACCGATAAACTCATCTTT.

This CDR3 is CALGGVTCTGGFYTDKLIF. The CDR3 DNA reads TGTGCTCTTGGGGGGGTTACCTGTACTGGGGGATTTTACACCGATAAACTCATCTTT. This chain joins TRDV1 and TRDJ1, with TRDD3 identical over 10 bases. The J gene, not given by TCRdb, was assigned here from a germline match of the nucleotide sequence. The CDR3 spans 19 residues. Trimming removed 4 bases from V and 0 bases from J; junction bases left unmatched: 14. CDR1 is TSWWSYY, CDR2 QGS, per germline.

Comment on this clone: It is likely a read error: a sequence one base away is far more abundant. At the DNA level, this CDR3 is encoded by other sequences in the same sample as well. The chain uses TRDV1 and TRDJ1; D unclear. The J gene is not listed in TCRdb, so it was assigned here from a DNA match to germline. The CDR3 runs to 15 residues. Germline V lookup: CDR1 TSWWSYY, CDR2 QGS. The CDR3 reads CALGEPPGWDDKLIF. CDR3 DNA sequence: TGTGCTCTTGGAGAACCACCGGGGTGGGACGATAAACTCATCTTT.

The sample holds a few counts of this clone. The likely explanation is a read error, given a far larger clone one base away. The sample carries other DNA sequences with the same CDR3. The chain joins TRDV2 to TRDJ1, with 9 bases aligning to TRDD3. The J gene, absent from TCRdb, was called here by matching the DNA to germline. Unmatched junction bases numbered 8, after V lost 4 bases and J lost 0 bases. In germline, CDR1 is GEAIGNYY, CDR2 EKD. This CDR3 is 16 amino acids long. CDR3 in DNA: TGTGCCTGTGATGGACTGGGGGAGCTGTACACCGATAAACTCATCTTT. Translating it yields CACDGLGELYTDKLIF.

A remark on this clone: One base separates it from a far larger clone, so it is likely a read error. In the same sample, other DNA sequences code for this CDR3. The V and J genes are TRDV2 and TRDJ1; TRDD3 might be the D (7 bases). Because TCRdb records no J gene, it was assigned here through a match of the DNA to germline. Trimming stripped 7 bases from V and 3 bases from J, with 26 bases between. The CDR3 has 17 residues. The germline CDR1 and CDR2 sequences are GEAIGNYY and EKD. CDR3 DNA sequence: TGTGCCTGCTCCTACGTTGGGGAGAGCGGGGGATCCGATAAACTCATCTTT. Encoded protein: CACSYVGESGGSDKLIF.

This clone has at least ten counts. The same CDR3 arises from other DNA sequences in this sample as well. The chain uses TRDV1 and TRDJ1; D is uncertain. Germline CDR1 and CDR2: TSWWSYY and QGS. The CDR3 totals 15 residues. V gave up 2 bases and J gave up 0 bases, with 10 bases separating them. The CDR3 protein is CALGEKFDYTDKLIF. The DNA for the CDR3 is TGTGCTCTTGGGGAAAAGTTCGACTACACCGATAAACTCATCTTT.

Of note for this clone: A read error likely explains why the TCRdb protein, taken from a much larger clone, differs from this DNA's translation at residue 9; the protein shown is translated from the DNA. The rearrangement joins TRDV3 to TRDJ1; D uncertain. V lost 1 base and J lost 0, with 27 bases in between. Germline V lookup: CDR1 TVYSNPD, CDR2 GDNSRS (reference sequence). This CDR3 region has 19 residues. CDR3 region: CAFTARSNVGLDYTDKLIF. The CDR3 DNA is TGTGCCTTTACAGCTCGGTCCAACGTAGGGTTGGACTACACCGATAAACTCATCTTT.

About this clone itself: TCRdb records a much larger clone's protein for this DNA, with a difference at residue 12 that likely arises from a read error; the protein given is the translation of the DNA. The rearrangement uses TRDV2 and TRDJ3, with D perhaps TRDD3 (5 bases). No J gene was available from TCRdb, and it was assigned here by a germline match of the DNA. Germline CDR1 reads GEAIGNYY; CDR2 reads EKD. The CDR3 has 17 amino acids. DNA of the CDR3: TGTGCCTGTGACAGCGGGGCCAACTCCTGGGACGCCCGACAGATGTTTTTC. It codes for CACDSGANSWDARQMFF.

The chain couples TRDV2 to TRDJ3, with 10 nucleotides matching TRDD3. The J gene was not available in TCRdb and was assigned here by matching the DNA to germline segments. Germline-derived CDR1 and CDR2 are GEAIGNYY and EKD. The CDR3 is made up of 19 amino acids. Trimming cost V 3 bases and J 0 bases; bases outside gene matches: 7. The CDR3 region has the DNA TGTGCCTGTGACGACTGGGGGATCCCAAGCTCCTGGGACACCCGACAGATGTTTTTC. Translated: CACDDWGIPSSWDTRQMFF.

This clone was observed a handful of times. The TCRdb protein, from a much larger clone, departs from this DNA's translation at residue 15, likely by read error; the protein shown derives from the DNA. The chain joins TRDV1 to TRDJ1; D possibly corresponds to TRDD3 (6 bases). CDR1 and CDR2 from the germline V gene are TSWWSYY and QGS. CDR3 length equals 18 residues. The DNA for the CDR3 is TGTGCTCTTGGGGAATGGGGATCGGATCCCGTGTACACCGATAGACTCATCTTT. Translating gives CALGEWGSDPVYTDRLIF.

This clone was recorded a few times. This is likely an artifact of a read error, given a far larger clone one base away. The sample contains more than one DNA sequence encoding this CDR3. The J gene is TRDJ1, the V gene TRDV1; D is unclear. The CDR3 runs to 19 residues. Per germline, CDR1 TSWWSYY and CDR2 QGS. The CDR3 DNA sequence: TGTGCTCTTGGGGAACTGCCCGAACCGGGGTCCGGGTACACCAATAAACTCATCTTT. Translated, it gives CALGELPEPGSGYTNKLIF.

Regarding this clone: A read error is the likely source, as a far larger clone sits one nucleotide away. Other DNA sequences in the same sample also yield this CDR3. The rearrangement uses TRDV1 and TRDJ1, with D perhaps TRDD2 or TRDD3 (6 bases each). The CDR3 contains 21 residues. Germline V gene data show CDR1 as TSWWSYY and CDR2 as QGS. The germline V and J ends were trimmed by 1 base and 0 bases, with 27 bases remaining between them. The DNA of the CDR3 is TGTGCTCTTGGGGAACAGTGGTCCTACAACACTGGGCCACCCTACACCGATAAACTCATCTTT. Amino acid sequence: CALGEQWSYNTGPPYTDKLIF.

Worth noting for this clone: TCRdb records a much larger clone's protein for this DNA, with a difference at residue 11 that likely arises from a read error; the protein given is the translation of the DNA. This rearrangement joins TRDV1 to TRDJ1, with a tentative D call TRDD2 (5 bases). The CDR3 loop spans 19 amino acids. Germline CDR1 reads TSWWSYY; CDR2 reads QGS. The V end lost 1 base, the J end lost 0 bases, and 21 bases lay between the germline ends. The CDR3 DNA reads as TGTGCTCTTGGGGAACGGGTGTATTCGTTCTCCTTCTACACCGATAAACTCATCTTT. It translates to CALGERVYSFSFYTDKLIF.

This clone was detected many times. The genes are TRDV2 and TRDJ2; 12 positions match TRDD3. CDR3 length: 22 residues. V lost 0 bases and J lost 2; bases outside the gene matches: 18. The germline CDR1 and CDR2 sequences are GEAIGNYY and EKD. CDR3 in DNA: TGTGCCTGTGACACCGGGGAAAAGGGTACTGGGGGATACAAGAGGTTGACAGCACAACTCTTCTTT. This codes for CACDTGEKGTGGYKRLTAQLFF.

This clone was counted between two and nine times. TCRdb shows a much larger clone's protein in place of this DNA's translation, and the two differ at residue 6, likely through a read error; the protein shown is translated from the DNA. This chain uses TRDV2 with TRDJ3, with D hard to call. No J gene was available from TCRdb, and it was assigned here by a germline match of the DNA. Looked up from germline, CDR1 is GEAIGNYY and CDR2 is EKD. The CDR3 has 18 amino acids. Trimming removed 1 base from V and 0 bases from J, with 12 bases in between. CDR3 in DNA: TGTGCCTGTGACACTACAGGTCAGAGCTCCTGGGACACCCGACAGATGTTTTTC. Its protein is CACDTTGQSSWDTRQMFF.

Comment on this clone: The protein TCRdb lists belongs to a much larger clone and differs from this DNA's translation at residue 12, which points to a read error; the protein shown is made from the DNA. The rearrangement uses TRDV2 and TRDJ1; D gene unclear. Looked up from germline, CDR1 is GEAIGNYY and CDR2 is EKD. There are 17 residues in the CDR3. V shed 0 bases and J shed 3 bases, with 19 bases lying between them. The CDR3 loop reads CACDTVGQPDHPDKLIF. CDR3 nucleotide sequence: TGTGCCTGTGACACCGTGGGACAGCCAGACCACCCCGATAAACTCATCTTT.